This passage covers 9 T cell receptor beta chains from one sample sequenced in a study of human CD8 memory T cell subsets. Researchers made TCR beta libraries via UMI-labeled 5' RACE. Reanalyzing the 5' RACE reads, TCRdb keeps one entry per CDR3 protein, without DNA. This table holds just under 5,000 distinct CDR3 sequences. Sequences were obtained from CD8+ effector memory T cells (TEM) sorted from PBMCs. Regarding subset: effector memory CD8 T cells, CCR7- CD45RO+ CD95+. These receptors all come from a human donor in good health.

The chain is built from TRBV6-4 and TRBJ2-2. Per the germline V gene, CDR1 is MRHNA and CDR2 is SNTAGT. This CDR3 comprises 13 residues. CDR3 region: CASSKDNTGELFF.

The J gene is TRBJ1-2, the V gene TRBV6-5. This CDR3 has 13 amino acids. The germline V gene encodes CDR1 MNHEY and CDR2 SVGAGI. The CDR3 loop is CASSYSRVDGYTF.

The CDR3 protein is CASSPLGLYGYTF. The chain carries TRBV7-9 and TRBJ1-2. The CDR3 totals 13 residues. The V gene's germline CDR1 is SEHNR and CDR2 FQNEAQ (reference sequence).

This rearrangement joins TRBV4-2 to TRBJ1-3. Per the germline V gene, CDR1 is LGHNA and CDR2 is YNFKEQ. CDR3 length: 15 residues. The CDR3 is CASSQDRYSGNTIYF.

The V call is TRBV6-2 or TRBV6-3, the J call TRBJ2-5. The length of the CDR3 is 14 residues. The germline V gene has CDR1 MNHEY and CDR2 SVGEGT. CDR3 amino acids: CASSYRGVQETQYF.

The J gene is TRBJ2-7, the V gene TRBV27; the TRBD2 assignment by TCRdb is unverifiable without DNA. CDR3 size: 16 residues. Germline CDR1 reads MNHEY; CDR2 reads SMNVEV (reference sequence). CDR3 loop: CASSLSTSGIPYEQYF.

The CDR3 region is CASSQDYPGEAETQYF. The V and J genes are TRBV4-3 and TRBJ2-5; TCRdb lists TRBD2, though no DNA is available to test this call. CDR3 length: 16 amino acids. Looked up from germline, CDR1 is LGHNA and CDR2 is YSLEER.

This sequence joins TRBV7-9 and TRBJ2-5; TCRdb gives TRBD2 as the D gene, but with no DNA this cannot be confirmed. The CDR3 is 17 residues long. Germline assignment: CDR1 SEHNR and CDR2 FQNEAQ (reference sequence). CDR3 loop: CASSPSRTSGRAETQYF.

The V gene is TRBV7-3, the J gene TRBJ1-1. CDR1 is SGHTA and CDR2 is FQGTGA in the germline V gene. CDR3 length: 13 residues. The CDR3: CASSLGMNTEAFF.